A few counts support the clone carrying this TCR beta chain. Genes and germline come from the mouse. The CDR3 is cut off 4 residues early in the read; its end comes from the germline J gene. The CDR3 is 13 amino acids. With V trimmed by 3 bases and J by 6 bases, 4 bases remained unmatched. Looked up from germline, CDR1 is GKSSPN and CDR2 is SITVG. The sample originates from a study of CD8+ T cells in alopecia areata. RNA, once extracted, was reverse transcribed into cDNA for use as the sequencing template. TCRdb's copy holds only in-frame clones and misses some; the assay was immunoSEQ multiplex PCR. The sample was found to contain about 300,000 clones, and every one recurs. Scientists pooled cutaneous lymph node cells and sorted them on CD4, CD8alpha, NKG2D, NKG2ACE and other markers.

This TCR derives from a C3H/HeJ mouse with alopecia areata. This strain's MHC haplotype is H2-k. Sequencing used CD4+ T cells sorted from a lymph node. The V and J genes are TRBV31 and TRBJ2-1; 8 bases align to TRBD2. The CDR3 bases that were read are TGTGCCTGGAGGGGGGGGGCGCTTGCT. Amino acids: CAWRGGALA. The CDR3, in full, reads CAWRGGALAEQFF. Full variable domain (remainder filled in from reference TRBV31 and TRBJ2-1): AQTIHQWPVAEIKAVGSPLSLGCTIKGKSSPNLYWYWQATGGTLQQLFYSITVGQVESVVQLNLSASRPKDDQFILSTEKLLLSHSGFYLCAWRGGALAEQFFGPGTRLTVL.